Listed here are 28 T cell receptor beta chains from one sample, sequenced in a study of T cell responses to AZD1222 COVID-19 vaccine. Method: immunoSEQ multiplex PCR; TCRdb's copy keeps in-frame clones and lacks some. The data hold tens of thousands of clones, with 70% to 90% observed a single time. The sample was peripheral blood, taken on day 0 of MenACWY control vaccination. The source is an adult in good health.

The chain employs TRBV18 and TRBJ2-1, with 8 positions matching TRBD1. J gave up 10 bases and V 3 bases, and 8 bases lay outside the gene matches. The CDR3 sequence is 14 residues long. CDR1 and CDR2 from the germline V gene are KGHSH and LQKENI. The CDR3 protein is CASSPMDRAREQFF. DNA of the CDR3: TGTGCCAGCTCACCTATGGACAGGGCCCGCGAGCAGTTCTTC.

This chain connects TRBV5-1 to TRBJ2-7; either TRBD1 or TRBD2 may fit D (5 bases each). V was clipped by 0 bases and J by 2 bases, with 21 bases between them. The CDR3 covers 18 residues. Germline CDR1 and CDR2: SGHRS and YFSETQ. The DNA of the CDR3 is TGCGCCAGCAGCTTGGGGGCCTCCAGGGTCCGGAGGCCCTACGAGCAGTACTTC. This encodes CASSLGASRVRRPYEQYF.

The chain combines TRBV12-1 with TRBJ1-5. TRBV12-1 constitutes a pseudogene. There are 11 residues in the CDR3. The CDR3 coding sequence is TGTGCCAGCAGGTGGTTTCAGCCCCAGCATTTT. This sequence encodes CASRWFQPQHF.

This clone was counted a few times. CDR3 amino acids: CASSASDGGGQPQHF. The CDR3 DNA reads as TGTGCCAGCAGCGCGTCGGACGGGGGAGGACAGCCCCAGCATTTT. J is TRBJ1-5 and V is TRBV9; TRBD1 is a possible D gene (5 bases). V lost 3 bases and J 7 bases, leaving 17 bases between the germline ends. The CDR3 covers 15 residues. The V gene's germline CDR1 is SGDLS and CDR2 YYNGEE.

The V gene is TRBV19, the J gene TRBJ1-5; unclear D gene. The V and J ends lost 3 bases and 4 bases respectively, with 10 bases between them. This CDR3 is 14 amino acids long. Germline loops: CDR1 LNHDA, CDR2 SQIVND (reference sequence). The CDR3 DNA follows: TGTGCCAGTAGTATCTCCTGGTCAAATCAGCCCCAGCATTTT. Amino acid sequence: CASSISWSNQPQHF.

The rearrangement links TRBV3-1 (or the pseudogene TRBV3-2) to TRBJ2-1, with D perhaps TRBD1 (5 bases). In germline, CDR1 is LGHDT, CDR2 YNNKEL (reference sequence). The V and J ends lost 1 base and 6 bases respectively, with 10 bases between them. The CDR3 extends over 14 amino acids. The CDR3: CASSQVDTGNEQFF. The DNA for the CDR3 is TGTGCCAGCAGCCAAGTGGACACCGGCAATGAGCAGTTCTTC.

The chain links TRBV7-9 to TRBJ1-4; 11 bases line up with TRBD1. CDR3 size: 16 residues. V lost 5 bases to trimming and J lost 7 bases; unmatched junction nucleotides: 9. Germline CDR1 reads SEHNR; CDR2 reads FQNEAQ (reference sequence). The DNA of the CDR3 is TGTGCCAGCAGCCCGGACAGGGGGCAGGGGGGTGAAAAACTGTTTTTT. Its protein product is CASSPDRGQGGEKLFF.

This clone was seen only once. The chain links TRBV7-3 to TRBJ2-1; D may be TRBD1 (5 bases). V gave up 7 bases and J gave up 5 bases, with 15 bases separating them. The CDR3 loop spans 14 amino acids. CDR1 is SGHTA and CDR2 is FQGTGA in the germline V gene. DNA for the CDR3: TGTGCCAGCACCCAGGGTCCCGGAAACAATGAGCAGTTCTTC. Its translation: CASTQGPGNNEQFF.

This clone was picked up a small number of times. V gene TRBV27 combines with J gene TRBJ2-1, with D perhaps TRBD1 (5 bases). Per the germline V gene, CDR1 is MNHEY and CDR2 is SMNVEV (reference sequence). The CDR3 contains 13 residues. V shed 4 bases and J shed 6 bases, with 10 bases lying between them. The CDR3 is CASSSKGFNEQFF. The CDR3 DNA reads as TGTGCCAGCAGTTCAAAGGGGTTCAATGAGCAGTTCTTC.

The V and J genes are TRBV7-9 and TRBJ2-1; 7 bases line up with TRBD1. The CDR3 is 15 amino acids. The germline V gene encodes CDR1 SEHNR and CDR2 FQNEAQ (reference sequence). The V gene end was trimmed by 4 bases and the J gene end by 4 bases; junction bases not matched to a gene: 7. Here the CDR3 reads CASSSPGTEYNEQFF. For the CDR3, the DNA is TGTGCCAGCAGCTCCCCCGGGACAGAATACAATGAGCAGTTCTTC. The whole variable domain, remainder taken from reference TRBV7-9 and TRBJ2-1, is DTGVSQNPRHKITKRGQNVTFRCDPISEHNRLYWYRQTLGQGPEFLTYFQNEAQLEKSRLLSDRFSAERPKGSFSTLEIQRTEQGDSAMYLCASSSPGTEYNEQFFGPGTRLTVL.

The chain joins TRBV3-1 (or the pseudogene TRBV3-2) to TRBJ1-6; D ambiguous. V lost 1 base and J 9 bases, leaving 10 bases between the germline ends. CDR1 LGHDT and CDR2 YNNKEL come from the germline V gene (reference sequence). This CDR3 is 14 amino acids long. The CDR3 spells CASSQVPFGSPLHF. The CDR3 coding sequence is TGTGCCAGCAGCCAAGTACCCTTCGGTTCACCCCTCCACTTT.

For this clone: Mismatch with germline at one junction end may stem from a read error. CDR3 sequence: CASSSTGGNQPQHF. CDR3 sequence (DNA): TGTGCCAGCAGCTCAACAGGGGGCAACCAGCCCCAGCATTTT. V is TRBV5-6 and J is TRBJ1-5; 9 nucleotides align to TRBD1. CDR3 length: 14 residues. Germline lookup yields CDR1 SGHDT and CDR2 YYEEEE.

This chain connects TRBV24-1 to TRBJ1-1, with D possibly TRBD1 on 5 matching bases. The V gene's germline CDR1 is KGHDR and CDR2 SFDVKD. The V end was cut by 5 bases, the J end by 1 base, with 13 bases between. CDR3 length: 15 amino acids. In DNA form, the CDR3 reads TGTGCCACCAGTGGCGGAGTAGGGGAGAACACTGAAGCTTTCTTT. The encoded protein is CATSGGVGENTEAFF.

This clone was counted a single time. The chain links TRBV4-2 to TRBJ2-3, with D uncertain. CDR1 and CDR2 (germline): LGHNA, YNFKEQ. The CDR3 consists of 14 residues. Trimming pared 0 bases from V and 2 bases from J, leaving 6 bases between. The CDR3 coding sequence is TGTGCCAGCAGCCAAGATGGACCCACAGATACGCAGTATTTT. Translating gives CASSQDGPTDTQYF.

The CDR3 DNA reads TGTGCCAGCTCACCACAGCGGGAGTCCTACGAGCAGTACTTC. It codes for CASSPQRESYEQYF. The J gene is TRBJ2-7, the V gene TRBV18; 8 nucleotides align to TRBD2. Trimming cost V 1 base and J 1 base; bases outside gene matches: 0. CDR3 length equals 14 residues. Germline CDR1 is KGHSH and CDR2 is LQKENI. Using reference TRBV18 and TRBJ2-7 for the parts outside the CDR3, the full variable domain is NAGVMQNPRHLVRRRGQEARLRCSPMKGHSHVYWYRQLPEEGLKFMVYLQKENIIDESGMPKERFSAEFPKEGPSILRIQQVVRGDSAAYFCASSPQRESYEQYFGPGTRLTVT.

This clone was counted only a few times. The chain couples TRBV10-3 to TRBJ2-1, with D perhaps matching TRBD2 (6 bases). The CDR3 covers 13 residues. Germline assignment: CDR1 ENHRY and CDR2 SYGVKD. V was pared by 4 bases and J by 5 bases, with 9 bases between. The CDR3 DNA reads TGTGCCATCAGTGTAGGCGGGGACAATGAGCAGTTCTTC. The encoded protein is CAISVGGDNEQFF.

The sample holds one count of this clone. The rearrangement links TRBV7-9 to TRBJ2-7, with D perhaps assigned TRBD1 or TRBD2 (5 bases each). Germline V gene data show CDR1 as SEHNR and CDR2 as FQNEAQ (reference sequence). Between the trimmed V and J ends, which lost 2 bases and 5 bases, there was a span of 19 bases. There are 16 residues in the CDR3. The CDR3 region is CASSLKQGDVMNEQYF. The CDR3 DNA sequence: TGTGCCAGCAGCTTAAAACAAGGGGACGTCATGAACGAGCAGTACTTC. Based on the CDR3 plus reference TRBV7-9 and TRBJ2-7, the full variable domain is DTGVSQNPRHKITKRGQNVTFRCDPISEHNRLYWYRQTLGQGPEFLTYFQNEAQLEKSRLLSDRFSAERPKGSFSTLEIQRTEQGDSAMYLCASSLKQGDVMNEQYFGPGTRLTVT.

The rearrangement uses TRBV30 and TRBJ1-1; D ambiguous. The germline CDR1 and CDR2 sequences are GTSNPN and SVGIG (reference sequence). The CDR3 extends over 12 amino acids. Trimming shortened V by 5 bases and J by 8 bases, and 15 bases separated the two germline ends. The CDR3 is CAWAFSESEAFF. The CDR3 DNA reads TGTGCCTGGGCTTTTTCCGAATCAGAAGCTTTCTTT.

The sample holds one count of this clone. This sequence joins TRBV24-1 and TRBJ2-3, with 9 bases that match TRBD1. The V segment lost 5 bases and the J segment 4 bases; nucleotides outside the gene matches: 6. Germline assignment: CDR1 KGHDR and CDR2 SFDVKD. This CDR3 has 15 residues. The DNA of the CDR3 is TGTGCCACCAGTGGGTGGGGACAGGGACCAGATACGCAGTATTTT. This encodes CATSGWGQGPDTQYF.

The chain combines TRBV6-1 with TRBJ2-7; either TRBD1 or TRBD2 may supply D (5 bases each). Trimming removed 4 bases at V and 9 bases at J, with 25 bases between. The length of the CDR3 is 16 residues. Germline CDR1 is MNHNS and CDR2 is SASEGT. CDR3 nucleotides: TGTGCCAGCAGTGCCTCGGGACCGCAGCCCAATCGCGGGCAGTACTTC. This codes for CASSASGPQPNRGQYF.

J is TRBJ2-1 and V is TRBV11-2, with 9 nucleotides matching TRBD2. This CDR3 spans 16 amino acids. The J segment lost 0 bases and the V segment lost 5 bases, leaving 5 bases of the junction unmatched. Germline V gene lookup returns CDR1 SGHAT and CDR2 FQNNGV. The DNA for the CDR3 is TGTGCCAGCAGCCCGACTAGCGGCGCCTCCTACAATGAGCAGTTCTTC. Its translation: CASSPTSGASYNEQFF.

J is TRBJ2-7 and V is TRBV9, with D possibly being TRBD1 (6 bases). The CDR3 has 14 residues. The germline V gene encodes CDR1 SGDLS and CDR2 YYNGEE. Trimming left V 0 bases short and J 4 bases short, with 11 bases between. The CDR3: CASSVGGTPYEQYF. DNA for the CDR3: TGTGCCAGCAGCGTAGGTGGGACACCTTACGAGCAGTACTTC. The whole variable domain, remainder taken from reference TRBV9 and TRBJ2-7, is DSGVTQTPKHLITATGQRVTLRCSPRSGDLSVYWYQQSLDQGLQFLIQYYNGEERAKGNILERFSAQQFPDLHSELNLSSLELGDSALYFCASSVGGTPYEQYFGPGTRLTVT.

The chain couples TRBV27 to TRBJ2-1, with 12 bases that match TRBD2. Germline CDR1 is MNHEY and CDR2 is SMNVEV (reference sequence). The CDR3 totals 15 residues. V lost 5 bases, J lost 7 bases, and 6 bases stayed unmatched. The CDR3 region is CASSPLAGGLNEQFF. The CDR3 nucleotides are TGTGCCAGCAGTCCCCTAGCGGGAGGGCTGAATGAGCAGTTCTTC.

The V and J genes are TRBV28 and TRBJ1-5, with D unresolved. V was clipped by 2 bases and J by 0 bases, with 17 bases between them. The CDR3 consists of 18 residues. The V gene's germline CDR1 is MDHEN and CDR2 SYDVKM. The CDR3, as DNA: TGTGCCAGCAGTTTAGATATTTGGGCAGGATATAGCAATCAGCCCCAGCATTTT. Its protein is CASSLDIWAGYSNQPQHF.

The CDR3 here is CASSTGSAGEKLFF. CDR3 bases: TGTGCCAGCAGCACCGGGTCCGCGGGGGAAAAACTGTTTTTT. V and J are TRBV7-2 and TRBJ1-4; D gene unclear. Between the trimmed V and J ends, which lost 5 bases and 8 bases, there was a span of 15 bases. Per germline, CDR1 SGHTA and CDR2 FQGNSA. There are 14 residues in the CDR3.

This clone was counted a few times. V gene TRBV27 combines with J gene TRBJ1-4, with no clear D. V dropped 1 base and J dropped 5 bases, with 5 bases sitting between them. The CDR3 spans 13 residues. CDR1 is MNHEY, CDR2 SMNVEV, per germline (reference sequence). CDR3 amino acids: CASSLFQNEKLFF. The CDR3 DNA follows: TGTGCCAGCAGTTTATTCCAGAATGAAAAACTGTTTTTT.

The chain links TRBV19 to TRBJ1-4; no firm D call. Germline values: CDR1 LNHDA, CDR2 SQIVND (reference sequence). This CDR3 comprises 16 residues. The V gene lost 4 bases and the J gene lost 7 bases, with 19 bases spanning the gap. Here the CDR3 DNA reads TGTGCCAGTAGTAGAACTCTCGGGAATCGGGGTGAAAAACTGTTTTTT. Protein: CASSRTLGNRGEKLFF. Full variable domain (missing parts from reference TRBV19 and TRBJ1-4): DGGITQSPKYLFRKEGQNVTLSCEQNLNHDAMYWYRQDPGQGLRLIYYSQIVNDFQKGDIAEGYSVSREKKESFPLTVTSAQKNPTAFYLCASSRTLGNRGEKLFFGSGTQLSVL.

This chain links TRBV5-4 with TRBJ2-5; TRBD1 aligns across 7 bases. Germline CDR1 SGHNT, CDR2 YYREEE (reference sequence). CDR3 size: 14 residues. Germline trimming cut 2 bases from V and 0 bases from J; bases unmatched to any gene: 1. CDR3 loop: CASSFTGDQETQYF. CDR3 nucleotides: TGTGCCAGCAGCTTCACAGGGGACCAAGAGACCCAGTACTTC.